This TCR beta chain was retrieved from a study of T cells in Graves' hyperthyroidism and ophthalmopathy. The CDR3 length is 13 residues. Trimming cost V 5 bases and J 5 bases, with 11 bases left between them. Germline assignment: CDR1 SEHNR and CDR2 FQNEAQ (reference sequence). Around 10 ml of fresh peripheral blood supplied the PBMCs. TCR beta CDR3 region amplification was performed from RNA transcripts. During a first-round RT-PCR of the TCR CDR3, the HTBI primer set was used. One entry per CDR3 protein results from TCRdb running MiXCR on the multiplex PCR reads. This sample has about 600,000 distinct CDR3 sequences; approximately 15% occur once, and the top ten carry approximately 3.5%. This clonotype was picked up many times.

Sequences were obtained from blood. The gene calls are TRBV7-9 and TRBJ2-3; D is ambiguous. This sequence was found in a woman between 35 and 50 years old with Graves' ophthalmopathy. The chain's CDR3 is CASSAAVQDTQYF. CDR3 DNA: TGTGCCAGCAGCGCGGCGGTGCAAGATACGCAGTATTTT.